This T cell receptor (beta chain) was sequenced for a study of T cells in Graves' hyperthyroidism and ophthalmopathy. Whole-study findings and limits: Peripheral blood also featured most of the thyroid clonotypes expanded above 0.001. The model foresaw ophthalmopathy a median around 6 months prior to onset.

Cells are PBMCs isolated from 10 ml of fresh blood. RNA transcripts were the template for amplifying TCR beta CDR3 regions. HTBI primers were the set used in a first-round RT-PCR of the TCR CDR3. Using its own MiXCR run on the multiplex PCR reads, TCRdb lists one record per CDR3 protein. The sample has some 380,000 distinct CDR3 sequences, 13% seen once. This clonotype occurred many times. Its antigen remains unidentified. The sequence was obtained from a man aged 25 to 45 with Graves' hyperthyroidism that later progressed to Graves' ophthalmopathy. Sequenced sample: blood.

The CDR3 coding sequence is TGTGCCAGCAGCTTAAGGGCGGGGGGACTAGACTACGAGCAGTACTTC. Its protein is CASSLRAGGLDYEQYF. This sequence joins TRBV11-2 and TRBJ2-7; 8 bases align to TRBD2. Germline CDR1 and CDR2: SGHAT and FQNNGV. The CDR3 is made up of 16 amino acids. Trimming took 2 bases from V and 3 from J; bases not matched to a gene: 9.